This T cell receptor (beta chain) emerged from a study of sequential checkpoint blockade in melanoma (dated by TCRdb to about 2019). Context from the whole study: Using 1:1 randomization, the trial assigned patients either to first-line nivolumab followed by ipilimumab (arm A) or to ipilimumab followed by nivolumab (arm B). Maintenance nivolumab was given following each of the two trial sequences.

The immunoSEQ Assay was used to immunosequence TCRbeta CDR3 regions from genomic DNA. Before high-throughput sequencing, genomic DNA was amplified using bias-controlled multiplex PCR. From the authors' description of their analysis: To quantify the absolute abundance of each unique TCRbeta CDR3 region, the sequences were collapsed and filtered. Clonality, defined as 1 minus Pielou's evenness, was calculated using only productive rearrangements. A previously published method was used to identify clones with significantly greater frequencies in on-treatment samples than in baseline samples. The source is immuneACCESS, and TCRdb retained only in-frame sequences with V and J called. Part of the clones is not carried over; for the studies checked, unresolved V genes explain less than half of this, and the remainder is unexplained. That table is the source of V, J and clone size, and D and trimming were worked out from the DNA. This sample lists under 25,000 clones; 73% were detected once. The ten largest clones add up to roughly 22% of the sample.

What the work shows at the level of the full study, not this receptor alone: Larger, independent patient cohorts are needed to validate the response-prediction model that combines TCR metrics and mutation burden.

In regard to this clone: Its antigen is not yet known. One base away there is no much larger clone; base qualities are not given.

The treatment or condition label of this sample denotes: randomized to nivolumab then ipilimumab (arm A) or the reverse (arm B). None of the trial patients had been given prior DNA-damaging chemotherapy. Thawed PBMCs were sorted on a FACS Aria II flow cytometer to isolate live CD3+CD8+ cells negative for CD19 and CD56. The samples were obtained from melanoma patients enrolled in CheckMate 064, an open-label, randomized phase II trial testing sequential checkpoint blockade. Peripheral blood mononuclear cells were collected by leukapheresis, purified with Ficoll-Paque, and frozen in human serum with around 9.8% DMSO. Right after sorting, the blood CD3+CD8+ cells were verified to be >95% pure, and DNA extraction followed. The CDR3 goes from the cysteine to the phenylalanine over 14 residues. Solely the CDR3 DNA is kept, with 42 bases framed from the first base. For CDR1 and CDR2, the germline V gene lists KGHSH and LQKENI. V trim: 3 bases; J trim: 6 bases; unmatched bases: 6.

The V gene is TRBV18 and the J gene is TRBJ2-7, with TRBD1 matching 9 junction bases. The sequence came from a human donor with melanoma. Material: CD8+ T cells sorted from blood (inferred from file names), obtained from a patient given nivolumab and ipilimumab in sequence. The DNA sequence follows: TGTGCCAGCTCACCGTCCGGGACAGGGAGCGAGCAGTACTTC. It translates as CASSPSGTGSEQYF.